This TCR beta chain appears in the sequencing data of a study of technical replicates of blood from several donors (dated by TCRdb to the late 2010s). The CDR3 runs 15 residues from the cysteine to the phenylalanine. Only the CDR3 portion is preserved as DNA: 45 bases, with reading frame beginning at the first base. Via the germline V gene, CDR1 is SGDLS and CDR2 YYNGEE. A distance of 12 bases separates the germline ends of V and J, which lose 0 bases and 3 bases respectively. The library came from the immunoSEQ multiplex PCR assay. The immuneACCESS repertoire file appears here via TCRdb, limited to in-frame rearrangements. These files lack a portion of the clones; in checked studies, under half of the deficit traces to unresolved V genes, and the cause of the others is not known. A total of tens of thousands of clones appear in this sample, roughly 98% of them only once. The ten largest make up around 0.16% of the sample.

Concerning this clone itself: It has no known antigen specificity. No quality values exist for individual bases; no much larger clone is one base distant.

This receptor chain uses TRBV9 and TRBJ1-1; matching of 5 bases hints at TRBD1 as the D gene. Input material: T cells isolated from PBMCs. The TCR was taken from a human donor in good health. The DNA sequence is given as TGTGCCAGCAGCGTAGATGTGGGGCGCGACACTGAAGCTTTCTTT. Translated, it gives CASSVDVGRDTEAFF.